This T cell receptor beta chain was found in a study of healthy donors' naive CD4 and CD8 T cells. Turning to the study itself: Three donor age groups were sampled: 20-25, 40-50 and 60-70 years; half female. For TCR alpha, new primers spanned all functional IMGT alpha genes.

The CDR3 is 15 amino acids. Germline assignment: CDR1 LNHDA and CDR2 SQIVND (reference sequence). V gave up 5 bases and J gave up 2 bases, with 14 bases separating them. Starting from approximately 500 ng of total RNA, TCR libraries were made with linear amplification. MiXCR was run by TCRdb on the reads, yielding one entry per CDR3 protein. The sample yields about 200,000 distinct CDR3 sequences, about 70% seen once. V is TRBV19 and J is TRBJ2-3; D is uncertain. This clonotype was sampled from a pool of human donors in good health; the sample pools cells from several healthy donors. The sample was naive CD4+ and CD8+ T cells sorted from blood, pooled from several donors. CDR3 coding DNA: TGTGCCAGTAGTGGAACAAGAAAACCCACAGATACGCAGTATTTT. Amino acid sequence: CASSGTRKPTDTQYF.